This paragraph reports one T cell receptor (beta chain). Ten or more counts support this clonotype. Its antigen is still unknown. Base qualities are not at hand, and no much larger clone is one base apart. The data are from a study of chronic HIV infection and antiretroviral therapy (dated by TCRdb to the mid-2010s). From cysteine to phenylalanine, the CDR3 is 15 amino acids long. Only the CDR3 portion is preserved as DNA: 45 bases, with reading frame beginning at the first base. The method was 5' RACE. The instrument given in TCRdb is Illumina MiSeq. The public reads were quality trimmed at Q25 with fastp and then assembled into clones with MiXCR by TCRdb, keeping productive beta chains. Under each unique CDR3 protein, matching rows form one entry showing the most common genes and DNA. The sample table lists roughly 39,000 distinct CDR3 sequences, 7% to 10% of them with a count of one. Roughly 2.6% of the sample belongs to the ten largest clones.

The rearranged segments are TRBV21-1 and TRBJ1-1; the D segment call TRBD1 is taken from the table without a DNA check. TRBV21-1 is a documented pseudogene. Sequenced sample: peripheral blood. The TCR sequence derives from an adult who had HIV and had not received antiretroviral therapy, or was an uninfected healthy control (not recorded which). The nucleotide sequence reads as follows: TGTGCCAGCAGCAAAGATGGACAGGGAGGTACTGAAGCTTTCTTT. This translates into CASSKDGQGGTEAFF.